This record concerns one TCR beta chain sequence. This clone was found a few times. The clone's antigen remains unknown. Base quality data are lacking; no much larger clone is found one base away. The sample originates from a study of cytomegalovirus exposure and HLA in healthy donors (dated by TCRdb to the late 2010s). Regarding the complete study: An earlier analysis of fewer than 750 of the donors reported 276 Gb of sequence data and 117 million unique TCR beta sequences obtained from some 170 million T cells. A later genetic analysis used genome-wide SNP genotypes for about three fifths of the 666 donors, treating that subset as a discovery cohort. Several DR-DQ haplotypes were handled as single units for association and clustering, since linkage in the cohort was strong. The study used immunosequencing to profile the T cell repertoires of several hundred subjects and linked those repertoires to cytomegalovirus serostatus. The study aimed to test whether cataloging public T cell receptors could reveal signatures of past pathogen exposure. Among 300 to 500 genotyped donors of the cohort, an average of roughly 230,000 unique TCR beta nucleotide sequences was sequenced per donor, of which 15% to 20% were non-productive. An early release covering about 600 HLA-typed donors comprised about 310 gigabases of sequencing data and 85 million or so unique TCR sequences. Alongside the repertoire data, information on donor age, sex, ethnicity and CMV serostatus was compiled. The number of donors typed differed by locus, with 629-630 for A, B, C, DRB1 and DQB1, more than 500 for DQA1, 600 to 610 for DPA1, and around 460 for DPB1. The study combined high-throughput TCR immunosequencing, statistical association of individual TCRs with disease status, and machine learning to predict cytomegalovirus infection status. Besides the first cohort of around 700 subjects, a separate validation cohort made up of 120 different subjects was used. Of the roughly 400 genotyped donors, around 81% fell in the genetic ancestry cluster associated with self-reported Caucasian donors. In the later analysis, no new phenotypic data were used to find candidate immune exposures; instead, reliance was placed on TCR beta sequences and their occurrence across donors. In a later analysis, previously published TCR beta repertoires from fewer than 750 donors were re-analyzed and high-resolution HLA genotyping was added so that TCR occurrence patterns could be studied. Class I and class II HLA loci were covered by the typing at four-digit resolution. Every repertoire in the discovery cohort had been generated on one and the same sequencing platform. An earlier analysis of some 500 of the donors used high-throughput TCR beta sequencing to judge whether each TCR beta V gene segment behaved as functional or pseudogenic.

Overall study outcomes, separate from this receptor: According to the authors, the approach could potentially be generalized to other disease states and immunological phenotypes. According to a later analysis, TCR association rates differed among HLA loci, with DRB1 alleles showing the most associated TCRs and HLA-C alleles showing the fewest. At a false discovery rate of 0.05, a later analysis linked 16,951 TCR beta sequences to specific HLA alleles. A later analysis reported that several top co-occurrence clusters appeared linked to parvovirus B19, influenza, CMV and Epstein-Barr virus. A later genetic analysis reported fewer N-insertions in productive TCRs among donors in an Asian-associated ancestry cluster than the roughly 700-donor mean. Strong co-occurrence of HLA alleles, especially DR and DQ, made assigning TCR associations to individual alleles difficult. A few of the identified cytomegalovirus-associated TCR beta chains were confirmed in vitro to be specific for cytomegalovirus antigens. Most TCR sequences were observed very rarely across donors, whereas some public TCRs were present in many individuals. In a later analysis, HLA-associated TCR beta chains were found to be more clonally expanded and to have lower generation probabilities than equally common non-associated chains. Broadly in line with IMGT annotations, most TCR beta V segments showed up in productive rearrangements about 87% or about 30% of the time in an earlier analysis of 587 of the donors. The classifier was reported to diagnose cytomegalovirus status with high specificity and sensitivity in both the original and validation cohorts. A total of 150 to 200 TCR beta chains were listed by the study as associated with cytomegalovirus. Sequencing depth was assumed to be roughly uniform across donors in the presence/absence analyses, though that assumption may not hold. For the cohort, immune exposure information was limited to CMV serostatus. The 87-base-pair reads could not distinguish some IMGT-functional V segments, including TRBV6-2 and TRBV6-3, so those segments were excluded. Because counts were too low, approximately 18 rarely observed V segments, including chromosome 9 orphons, were excluded from the earlier analysis of 587 of the donors. HLA typing was unavailable for some donors at each locus, so association tests used only the typed subset. Only TCR beta chains were sequenced in this cohort, and the absence of alpha or paired-chain data limited detectable features. A group of highly shared sequence variants was considered likely to be a technical artifact of the sequencing pipeline. A further reported finding was that TCR beta sequences accurately predicted the HLA-A and HLA-B alleles for most subjects in the first cohort. A later genetic analysis associated a missense DCLRE1C variant with V-gene and J-gene trimming of TCR beta chains, and an independent cohort replicated the association. Correlated functional status among segregating V segments might reflect linkage disequilibrium, but an unknown experimental factor could not be ruled out. According to a later analysis, most CMV-associated TCR beta chains appeared to be HLA-restricted, and the HLA associations seemed to be driven largely by CMV exposure.

The cohort was made up of hundreds of healthy bone marrow donors. All cohort members were sampled while nominally healthy, although unrecorded immune exposures were likely present. The donor was CMV seronegative and belonged to the group of 352 seronegative cohort members. Every donor gave a peripheral blood sample, and the peripheral blood mononuclear cells from that sample were used for TCR beta sequencing. The Qiagen DNeasy Blood Extraction Kit was used to extract genomic DNA from the blood cell samples. The CDR3 numbers 15 residues from cysteine through phenylalanine. This entry keeps only the CDR3 DNA: 45 bases, framed from base 1. From V the trimming removes 0 bases and from J it removes 8 bases, while the gene matches leave 8 bases of the junction unaccounted for. CDR1 and CDR2 are read off the germline V gene as SGHRS and YFSETQ. The library was obtained by the immunoSEQ multiplex PCR assay. The multiplex PCR relied on a mix of 60 forward primers for TCR Vbeta segments and 13 reverse primers for TCR Jbeta segments. The CDR3 region of rearranged TCR beta genes was amplified from genomic DNA with a multiplex PCR assay. The Illumina HiSeq System was used to sequence the amplified TCR beta libraries as 87-base-pair reads. Concerning the study's data processing: A later analysis tallied around 87 million unique TCR beta chains across the 700 or so repertoires, and about 12 million of those chains were shared by two or more donors. A nearest-neighbor algorithm error-corrected the raw reads and collapsed the reads into unique sequences, merging closely related sequences to remove PCR and sequencing errors. CDR3 sequences were aligned to IMGT reference sequences to assign V, D and J gene segments. Each retained sequence needed at least a six-nucleotide match to both a V gene segment and a J gene segment. A rearrangement was called productive if the CDR3 had no stop codons and remained in frame with V and J, and every other rearrangement was called non-productive. Following IMGT convention, CDR3 was defined as the stretch from the second conserved V-encoded cysteine up to the conserved J-encoded phenylalanine. The earlier analysis of a few hundred of the donors excluded any sequence lacking an unambiguous match to a single V gene segment. An earlier analysis of 450 to 650 of the donors called V segments functional above 56.7% productive rearrangements and segregating when the between-donor standard deviation exceeded 5%. A statistical classification framework was built to diagnose cytomegalovirus status from the catalog of TCR beta chain sequences. In a later analysis, TCR nucleotide sequences were compared against IMGT/GENE-DB human TR gene sequences so that V and J genes could be assigned. A later analysis assigned CDR3 sequences and most-parsimonious VDJ recombination scenarios with the TCRdist pipeline. In a later analysis, every TCR beta chain was defined by the combination of its CDR3 amino acid sequence and its V-gene family, and reads without a unique V-gene family were dropped. In a later analysis, a few hundred highly shared, low-generation-probability nucleotide sequences were removed to address suspected cross-contamination and a sequencing artifact. In a later analysis, a clonal expansion index was calculated for each public chain from normalized within-repertoire ranks of inferred template counts. In a later analysis, generation probabilities were computed with a VDJ recombination model fitted to out-of-frame rearrangements, and the resulting probabilities were checked against IGoR. A later analysis scored TCR-TCR, TCR-HLA and TCR-CMV co-occurrence with hypergeometric tests, applying a repertoire-size bias correction to TCR pairs. False discovery rates were estimated in a later analysis by permuting HLA or CMV assignments 20 times. In a later analysis, co-occurring TCRs were grouped using DBSCAN, and TCRdist sequence similarity was added for clustering within HLA-allele-positive subsets. Repertoires with fewer than 30,000 or more than 120,000 public chains, plus five repertoires with anomalous nucleotide sharing, were excluded from co-occurrence clustering. TCRdb obtained this table from immuneACCESS and retained in-frame rearrangements with V and J assigned. These tables miss some clones; where compared with another copy, unresolved V genes account for less than half of the shortfall, and the remainder is unexplained. V, J and clone size were drawn from that table, and D and trimming were deduced from the DNA. Present in this sample are approximately 170,000 clones, 85% of which were seen just once. The ten biggest clones cover 1% of the sample.

This receptor was obtained from a boy aged 2-9 years in good health and CMV-seronegative. What was sequenced was PBMCs. The chain couples TRBV5-1 to TRBJ1-2, with 9 bases in between that match TRBD1. CDR3 sequence: CASSLGVGQGRGYTF. In nucleotide form, the sequence is TGCGCCAGCAGCTTGGGTGTGGGACAGGGCCGAGGCTACACCTTC.